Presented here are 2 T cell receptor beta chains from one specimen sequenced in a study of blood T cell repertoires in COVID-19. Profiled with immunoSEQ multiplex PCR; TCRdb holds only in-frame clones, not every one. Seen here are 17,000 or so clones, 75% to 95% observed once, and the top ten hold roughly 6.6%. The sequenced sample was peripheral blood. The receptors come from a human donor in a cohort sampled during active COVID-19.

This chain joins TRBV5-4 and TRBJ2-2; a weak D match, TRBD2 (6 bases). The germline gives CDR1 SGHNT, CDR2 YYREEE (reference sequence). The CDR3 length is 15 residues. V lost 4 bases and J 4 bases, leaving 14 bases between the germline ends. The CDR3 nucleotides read TGTGCCAGCAGCATCCGACTAGGGAGCACCGGGGAGCTGTTTTTT. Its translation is CASSIRLGSTGELFF.

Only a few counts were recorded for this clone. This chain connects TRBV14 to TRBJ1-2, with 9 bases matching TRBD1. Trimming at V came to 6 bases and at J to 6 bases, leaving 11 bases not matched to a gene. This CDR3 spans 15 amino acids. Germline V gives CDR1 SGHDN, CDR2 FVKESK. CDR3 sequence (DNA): TGTGCCAGCAGTCCAAGGGGGACAGGGAGCCATGGCTACACCTTC. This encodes CASSPRGTGSHGYTF.